This TCR beta chain emerged from a study of Ad26.COV2.S vaccination and SARS-CoV-2 variants. Study as a whole: Ad26.COV2.S, an intramuscular injection, was given once or twice 56 days apart. Findings and limits, study-wide: Possibly, TCR breadth and depth analyses underestimated total T cell responses. Higher spike-specific TCR breadth was found in vaccine recipients than in placebo recipients.

The table came from immunoSEQ multiplex PCR; TCRdb's copy has only in-frame clones and leaves some out. The sample shows about 350,000 clones, 70% to 90% of them seen only once. Indicated treatment: 19 received Ad26.COV2.S at low or high dose, single or two shots; 5 received placebo; per-sample allocation not given. Each sample was drawn 63 days after the first injection (of vaccine or placebo). The individual, an adult aged 18-55 years, was a donor in Boston. This clone has more than one count but fewer than ten. Its antigen is as yet unknown. The CDR3 loop spans 15 amino acids. From germline, CDR1 is SGHDT and CDR2 YYEEEE. The V and J ends lost 5 bases and 5 bases, in that order; junction bases with no gene match: 10.

The chain combines TRBV5-6 with TRBJ1-1; 9 positions agree with TRBD1. The input for sequencing was peripheral blood, taken in a trial of Ad26.COV2.S vaccine versus placebo. The sequence was obtained from a person between 18 and 59 years old who received the Ad26.COV2.S COVID-19 vaccine or a placebo. The CDR3 DNA is TGTGCCAGCAGTTCATCCGCGACAGGGGGGACTGAAGCTTTCTTT. It is translated as CASSSSATGGTEAFF.